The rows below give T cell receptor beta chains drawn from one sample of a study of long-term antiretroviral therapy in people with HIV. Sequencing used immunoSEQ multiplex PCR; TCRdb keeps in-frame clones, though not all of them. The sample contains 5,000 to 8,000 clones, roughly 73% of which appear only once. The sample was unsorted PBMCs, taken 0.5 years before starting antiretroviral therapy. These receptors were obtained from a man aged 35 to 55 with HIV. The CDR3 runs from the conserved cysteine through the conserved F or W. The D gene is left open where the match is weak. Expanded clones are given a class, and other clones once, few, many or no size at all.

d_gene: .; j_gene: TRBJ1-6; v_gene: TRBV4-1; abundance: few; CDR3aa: CASSRTGTDSPLHF; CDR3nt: TGCGCCAGCAGCCGTACAGGGACGGATTCACCCCTCCACTTT
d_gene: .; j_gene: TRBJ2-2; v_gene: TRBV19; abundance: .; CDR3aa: CASSIGPGDGELFF; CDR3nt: TGTGCCAGTAGTATAGGTCCAGGGGATGGGGAGCTGTTTTTT
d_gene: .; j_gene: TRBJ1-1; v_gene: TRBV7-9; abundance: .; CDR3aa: CASSLDRRNTEAFF; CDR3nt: TGTGCCAGCAGCCTAGACAGGAGGAACACTGAAGCTTTCTTT
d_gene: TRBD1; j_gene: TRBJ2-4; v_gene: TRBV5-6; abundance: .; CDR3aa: CASSSLDRVLAKNIQYF; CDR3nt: TGTGCCAGCAGCTCATTGGACAGGGTACTAGCCAAAAACATTCAGTACTTC
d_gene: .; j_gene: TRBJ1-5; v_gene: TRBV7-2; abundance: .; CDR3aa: CASSPRRSNNQPQHF; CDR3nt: TGTGCCAGCAGTCCCCGGCGTTCGAACAATCAGCCCCAGCATTTT
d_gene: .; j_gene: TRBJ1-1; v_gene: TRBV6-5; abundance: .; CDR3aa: CASSYDSSNTEAFF; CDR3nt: TGTGCCAGCAGTTACGACAGTTCTAACACTGAAGCTTTCTTT
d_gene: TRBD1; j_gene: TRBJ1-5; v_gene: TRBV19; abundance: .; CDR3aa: CASSTGQGHNQPQHF; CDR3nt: TGTGCCAGTAGTACCGGACAGGGGCACAATCAGCCCCAGCATTTT
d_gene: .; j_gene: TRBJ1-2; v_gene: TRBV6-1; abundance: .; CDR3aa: CASRNSLDPTYGYTF; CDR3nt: TGTGCCAGCAGGAATTCATTGGACCCCACCTATGGCTACACCTTC
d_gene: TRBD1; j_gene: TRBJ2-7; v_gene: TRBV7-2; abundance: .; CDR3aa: CASSSKGQAYEQYF; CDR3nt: TGTGCCAGCAGCTCGAAAGGACAGGCCTACGAGCAGTACTTC
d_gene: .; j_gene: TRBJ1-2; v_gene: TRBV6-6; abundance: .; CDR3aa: CASSQGDNYGYTF; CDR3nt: TGTGCCAGCAGCCAAGGGGATAACTATGGCTACACCTTC
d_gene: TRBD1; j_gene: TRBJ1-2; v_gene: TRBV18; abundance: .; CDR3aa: CASSPDRENGYTF; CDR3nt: TGTGCCAGCTCTCCGGACAGGGAGAATGGCTACACCTTC
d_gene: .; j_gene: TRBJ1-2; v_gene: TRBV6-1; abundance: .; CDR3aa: CASTRVANYGYTF; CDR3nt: TGTGCCAGCACGAGGGTAGCTAACTATGGCTACACCTTC
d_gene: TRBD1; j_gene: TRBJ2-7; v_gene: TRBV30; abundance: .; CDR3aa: CAWSGQGYEQYF; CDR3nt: TGTGCCTGGTCGGGACAGGGCTACGAGCAGTACTTC
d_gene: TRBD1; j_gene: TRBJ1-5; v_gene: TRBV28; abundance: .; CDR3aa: CASSSTGTGQPQHF; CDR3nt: TGTGCCAGCAGTTCGACAGGGACGGGTCAGCCCCAGCATTTT
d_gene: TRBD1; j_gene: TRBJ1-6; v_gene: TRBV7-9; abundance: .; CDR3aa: CASRPSGQGVGNSPLHF; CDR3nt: TGTGCCAGCAGACCCTCCGGACAGGGGGTAGGGAATTCACCCCTCCACTTT
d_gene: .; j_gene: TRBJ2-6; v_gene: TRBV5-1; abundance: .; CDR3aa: CASSSGTLASGANVLTF; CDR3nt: TGCGCCAGCAGTTCCGGGACTCTGGCATCTGGGGCCAACGTCCTGACTTTC
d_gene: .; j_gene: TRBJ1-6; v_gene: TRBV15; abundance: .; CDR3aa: CATRDYNSPLHF; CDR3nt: TGTGCCACCAGGGACTATAATTCACCCCTCCACTTT